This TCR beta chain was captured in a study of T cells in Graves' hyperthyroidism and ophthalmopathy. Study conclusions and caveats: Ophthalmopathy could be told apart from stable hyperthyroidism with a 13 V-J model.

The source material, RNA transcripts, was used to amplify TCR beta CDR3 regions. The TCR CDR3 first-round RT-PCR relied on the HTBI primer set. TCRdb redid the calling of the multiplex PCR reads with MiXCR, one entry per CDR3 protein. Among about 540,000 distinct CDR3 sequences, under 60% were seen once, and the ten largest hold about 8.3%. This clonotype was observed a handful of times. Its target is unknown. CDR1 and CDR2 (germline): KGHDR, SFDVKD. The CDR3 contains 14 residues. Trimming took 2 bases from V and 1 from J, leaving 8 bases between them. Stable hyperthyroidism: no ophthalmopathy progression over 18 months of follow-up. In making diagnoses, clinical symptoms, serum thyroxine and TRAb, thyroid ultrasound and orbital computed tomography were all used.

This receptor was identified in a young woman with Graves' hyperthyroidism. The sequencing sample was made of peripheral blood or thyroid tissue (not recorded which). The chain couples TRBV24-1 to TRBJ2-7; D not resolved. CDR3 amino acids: CATSDSSSSYEQYF. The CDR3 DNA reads TGTGCCACCAGTGATTCAAGTTCTTCCTACGAGCAGTACTTC.